The next 3 T cell receptor beta chains were all read from a single sample in a study of T cell changes during pregnancy in multiple sclerosis. Profiling relied on immunoSEQ multiplex PCR, and the TCRdb table lists in-frame clones only, not all of them. Seen here are more than 35,000 clones, more than 85% observed once, and the top ten hold approximately 9%. Sequenced here: CD8+ T cells from peripheral blood mononuclear cells, sampled after pregnancy. The receptors were gathered from a female donor with multiple sclerosis, enrolled in a pregnancy study.

The gene calls are TRBV5-1 and TRBJ2-3, with TRBD1 identical over 7 bases. Germline loops: CDR1 SGHRS, CDR2 YFSETQ. Losses at the gene ends were 4 bases for V and 5 bases for J; bases not matched to a gene: 13. There are 16 residues in the CDR3. CDR3 residues: CASSIQGLGPIDTQYF. In DNA form, the CDR3 reads TGCGCCAGCAGCATACAGGGGCTCGGACCGATAGATACGCAGTATTTT.

This clone appeared a single time. The V gene is TRBV7-9, the J gene TRBJ2-5; 7 bases agree with TRBD1. CDR3 length: 14 amino acids. V lost 3 bases to trimming and J lost 4 bases; unmatched junction nucleotides: 5. The V gene's germline CDR1 is SEHNR and CDR2 FQNEAQ (reference sequence). CDR3 sequence reads: CASSLTGKGETQYF. CDR3 sequence (DNA): TGTGCCAGCAGCTTGACAGGGAAGGGAGAGACCCAGTACTTC. Looking up the rest from reference TRBV7-9 and TRBJ2-5 gives the full variable domain: DTGVSQNPRHKITKRGQNVTFRCDPISEHNRLYWYRQTLGQGPEFLTYFQNEAQLEKSRLLSDRFSAERPKGSFSTLEIQRTEQGDSAMYLCASSLTGKGETQYFGPGTRLLVL.

The chain recombines TRBV5-5 with TRBJ2-7; possibly TRBD2 for D (5 bases). Trimming left V 4 bases short and J 4 bases short, with 15 bases between. Germline lookup yields CDR1 SGHKS and CDR2 YYEKEE (reference sequence). CDR3 length: 14 residues. The CDR3, as DNA: TGTGCCAGCAGCGCGGGCCGCTCTTTATACGAGCAGTACTTC. Protein: CASSAGRSLYEQYF.